Below are 4 T cell receptor beta chains sequenced from a single sample in a study of T-cell memory formation after mild COVID-19. TCRdb reprocessed the 5' RACE reads with MiXCR, giving one entry per CDR3 protein. This table has 500,000 to 600,000 distinct CDR3 sequences, more than 15% appearing once. The specimen sequenced was PBMCs or a T cell subset sorted from them (not recorded which). All receptors come from an adult woman who had mild COVID-19 (a few samples of this study predate the infection). Cell type and time point are not known.

This clonotype was found a few times. The V call is TRBV4-1, the J call TRBJ2-7; D ambiguous. The germline V gene encodes CDR1 MGHRA and CDR2 YSYEKL. Trimming cost V 0 bases and J 3 bases, with 9 bases left between them. This CDR3 spans 14 amino acids. The CDR3 sequence is CASSQDRVNYEQYF. CDR3 nucleotide sequence: TGCGCCAGCAGCCAAGATAGGGTGAACTACGAGCAGTACTTC.

The rearrangement uses TRBV4-2 and TRBJ2-7, with 7 bases matching TRBD2. V gave up 0 bases and J gave up 3 bases; unmatched junction bases: 5. This CDR3 is 15 amino acids long. Per the germline V gene, CDR1 is LGHNA and CDR2 is YNFKEQ. In DNA, the CDR3 is TGTGCCAGCAGCCAAGATCTTCCTAGCGGCTACGAGCAGTACTTC. Translation gives CASSQDLPSGYEQYF.

CDR3 residues: CASSAWDRGPGETQYF. CDR3 sequence (DNA): TGCGCCAGCAGCGCCTGGGACAGGGGGCCGGGAGAGACCCAGTACTTC. The chain combines TRBV5-1 with TRBJ2-5; TRBD1 matches 12 bases. V shed 4 bases and J 4 bases; nucleotides not matched to a gene: 8. This CDR3 is 16 amino acids long. The germline V gene has CDR1 SGHRS and CDR2 YFSETQ. Based on the CDR3 plus reference TRBV5-1 and TRBJ2-5, the full variable domain is KAGVTQTPRYLIKTRGQQVTLSCSPISGHRSVSWYQQTPGQGLQFLFEYFSETQRNKGNFPGRFSGRQFSNSRSEMNVSTLELGDSALYLCASSAWDRGPGETQYFGPGTRLLVL.

This chain joins TRBV7-2 and TRBJ1-4; a possible D gene is TRBD1 (5 bases). Trimming left V 5 bases short and J 8 bases short, with 21 bases between. CDR1 and CDR2 (germline): SGHTA, FQGNSA. CDR3 length: 16 amino acids. For the CDR3, the DNA is TGTGCCAGCAGCATGGACACGAGGAGCGCTAGGGAAAAACTGTTTTTT. Translating gives CASSMDTRSAREKLFF.